A selection of T cell receptor beta chains follows, all from one sample in a study of cytomegalovirus exposure and HLA in healthy donors. TCRdb keeps only in-frame clones here, not all; method: immunoSEQ multiplex PCR. The sample has about 120,000 clones, roughly 74% seen once. Sequencing was performed on PBMCs. Receptors originate from a woman under 40 in good health and CMV-seronegative. Each CDR3 is given without its conserved first and last residue. Each record gives: V gene, J gene, CDR3 protein.

TRBV30	TRBJ1-3	AWSDELNRNTIY
TRBV5-1	TRBJ2-5	ASTQRGGGETQY
TRBV4-2	TRBJ2-5	ASSSARQAIQETQY
TRBV4-1	TRBJ1-3	ASSQASGRSGNTIY
TRBV18	TRBJ1-1	ASSPERTGTGFTEAF
TRBV5-6	TRBJ2-4	ASHASQGAFNIQY
TRBV7-6	TRBJ1-4	ASSLEAGGNEKLF
TRBV30	TRBJ1-3	AWVTGSGGNTIY
TRBV19	TRBJ1-1	ASSIVGGYTEAF
TRBV4-1	NA	ASSLTGTEAYEQY
TRBV9	TRBJ1-1	ASSAVPGQGPGWTEAF
TRBV30	TRBJ2-1	AWEVGAGRGEQF
TRBV6-5	TRBJ1-1	ASHRAENTEAF
TRBV30	TRBJ2-3	AWSPRDGRGQDTQY
TRBV7-2	TRBJ1-5	ASSFTGGSNQPQH
TRBV5-1	TRBJ1-1	ASKVGGTEAF
TRBV30	TRBJ1-4	ASSVGQGRRFTEKLF
TRBV19	TRBJ1-4	ASSRTATNEKLF
TRBV4-2	TRBJ1-1	ASSQEGRQGARNTEAF
TRBV7-2	TRBJ2-5	ASSRVSGTQY
TRBV6-1	TRBJ1-2	ASSGDFGQGRGYT
TRBV6-1	TRBJ1-3	ASSQGRDSGNTIY
TRBV29-1	TRBJ1-2	SYSWGQGGYT
TRBV19	TRBJ1-1	ASSITGVPEAF
TRBV9	TRBJ1-6	ASSAGGDFPLH
TRBV4-2	TRBJ1-6	ASSQYSGTGPRGYNSPLH
TRBV5-4	TRBJ2-3	ASSGTSGVSTDTQY
TRBV9	TRBJ1-2	ASSVGTGHGYT
TRBV5-6	TRBJ1-2	ASSFRRTSVSGYT
TRBV30	TRBJ1-4	AWSPQGENEKLF
TRBV7-2	TRBJ2-3	ASGQYTDTQY
TRBV7-2	TRBJ1-2	ASSLVQGGYT
TRBV2	TRBJ1-2	ASGPGTGIHGYT
TRBV7-2	TRBJ1-1	ASSVVLGGWQNTEAF
TRBV6-1	TRBJ2-7	ASSGDTTAQY
TRBV5-6	TRBJ1-1	ASSLGGRHYTEAF
TRBV7-2	TRBJ1-4	ASSFRGGEKLF